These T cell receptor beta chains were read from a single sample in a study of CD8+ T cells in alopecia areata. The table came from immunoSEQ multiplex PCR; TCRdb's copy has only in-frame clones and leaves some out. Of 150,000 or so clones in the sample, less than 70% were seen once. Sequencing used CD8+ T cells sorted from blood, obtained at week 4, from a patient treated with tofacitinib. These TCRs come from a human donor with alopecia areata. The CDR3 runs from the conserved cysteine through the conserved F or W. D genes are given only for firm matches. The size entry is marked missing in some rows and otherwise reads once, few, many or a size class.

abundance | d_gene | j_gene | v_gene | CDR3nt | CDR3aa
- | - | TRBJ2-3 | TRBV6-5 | TGTGCCAGCAGTTACTCGGGGGGATCCGCAGATACGCAGTATTTT | CASSYSGGSADTQYF
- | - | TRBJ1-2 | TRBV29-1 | TGCAGCGTTGAAGATAACTATGGCTACACCTTC | CSVEDNYGYTF
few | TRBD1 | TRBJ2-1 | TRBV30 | TGTGCCTGGGACACGGGGACAGGGGGTACGGATGAGCAGTTCTTC | CAWDTGTGGTDEQFF
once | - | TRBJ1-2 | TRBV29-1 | TGCAGCGTTGGCTTAGGAGGGCGACTTGGGGGCTACACCTTC | CSVGLGGRLGGYTF
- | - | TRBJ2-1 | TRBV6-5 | TGTGCCAGCACCCCTGGGGGCGGTGAGCAGTTCTTC | CASTPGGGEQFF
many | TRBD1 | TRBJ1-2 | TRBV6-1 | TGTGCCAGCAGTTCCAGGGGGGTACGTGACTATGGCTACACCTTC | CASSSRGVRDYGYTF
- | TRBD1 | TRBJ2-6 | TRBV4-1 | TGCGCCAGCAGCCACAGACAGGGTCCGGGGGCCAACGTCCTGACTTTC | CASSHRQGPGANVLTF
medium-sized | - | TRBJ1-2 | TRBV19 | TGTGCCAGTAGTATCGCCAATGGGGCGCGAGGGGATGGCTACACCTTC | CASSIANGARGDGYTF
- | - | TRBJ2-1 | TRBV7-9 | TGTGCCAGCAGCTTCCAAGTGAATGAGCAGTTCTTC | CASSFQVNEQFF
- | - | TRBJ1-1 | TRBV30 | TGTGCCTGGAGTGTTGGGTACCCGAACACTGAAGCTTTCTTT | CAWSVGYPNTEAFF
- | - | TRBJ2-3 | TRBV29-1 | TGCAGCGTTGTCTTAACGAGCACAGATACGCAGTATTTT | CSVVLTSTDTQYF
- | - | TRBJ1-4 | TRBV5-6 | TGTGCCAGCAGCCCGGAGGGTGGGGAAAAACTGTTTTTT | CASSPEGGEKLFF
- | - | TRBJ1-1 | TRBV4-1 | TGCGCCAGCAGCCAATTCGAGAGTCACACTGAAGCTTTCTTT | CASSQFESHTEAFF
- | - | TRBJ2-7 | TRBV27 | TGTGCCAGCAGTTTATCGACAGGTCAGGTGACCTACGAGCAGTACTTC | CASSLSTGQVTYEQYF
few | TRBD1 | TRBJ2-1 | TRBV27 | TGTGCCAGCAGTCCCGACAGGGGGAGTGGGGATGAGCAGTTCTTC | CASSPDRGSGDEQFF
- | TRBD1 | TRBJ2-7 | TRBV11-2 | TGTGCCAGCAGCCCCCACGGCAGGGGGCACTACGAGCAGTACTTC | CASSPHGRGHYEQYF
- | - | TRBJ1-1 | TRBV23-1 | TGCGCCAGCAGTCAAAGCCCGGGCAGCTTGAACACTGAAGCTTTCTTT | CASSQSPGSLNTEAFF
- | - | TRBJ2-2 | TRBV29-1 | TGCAGCGTTGGATCCGGGGACACCGGGGAGCTGTTTTTT | CSVGSGDTGELFF
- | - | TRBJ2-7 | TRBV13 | TGTGCCAGCAGCTTAGCCCGGACTCACGAGCAGTACTTC | CASSLARTHEQYF
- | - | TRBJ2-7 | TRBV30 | TGTGCCTGGAGTAGGGGGGGCGAGCAGTACTTC | CAWSRGGEQYF
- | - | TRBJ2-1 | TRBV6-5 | TGTGCCAGCAGTTACGGGAATGAGCAGTTCTTC | CASSYGNEQFF
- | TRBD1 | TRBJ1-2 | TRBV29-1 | TGCAGCGGTGATCTGGGACAGGGGTCCTATGGCTACACCTTC | CSGDLGQGSYGYTF
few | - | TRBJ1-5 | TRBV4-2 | TGTGCCAGCAGCCAAGGGGAAACGAGCAATCAGCCCCAGCATTTT | CASSQGETSNQPQHF
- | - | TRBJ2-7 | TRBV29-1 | TGCAGCGTTCGGCAGGGCGGCTACGAGCAGTACTTC | CSVRQGGYEQYF
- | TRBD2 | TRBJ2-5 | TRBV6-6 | TGTGCCAGCAGTTACGGGACTAGCTTCGTGGAGACCCAGTACTTC | CASSYGTSFVETQYF
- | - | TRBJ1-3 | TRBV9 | TGTGCCAGCAGCGAGGGAGGCTCTGGAAACACCATATATTTT | CASSEGGSGNTIYF
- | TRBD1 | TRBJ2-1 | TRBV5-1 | TGCGCCAGCAGCTGGGGGACAGTACTAGGAAATGAGCAGTTCTTC | CASSWGTVLGNEQFF
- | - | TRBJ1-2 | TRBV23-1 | TGCGCCAGCAGTCAATCGCCGCCAGGGACCAACTATGGCTACACCTTC | CASSQSPPGTNYGYTF
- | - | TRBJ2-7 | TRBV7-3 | TGTGCCAGCAGCTGCAGAAAGGGGCGTATCTACGAGCAGTACTTC | CASSCRKGRIYEQYF
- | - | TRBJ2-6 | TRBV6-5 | TGTGCCAGCAGTTACAGATTATCTGGGGCCAACGTCCTGACTTTC | CASSYRLSGANVLTF
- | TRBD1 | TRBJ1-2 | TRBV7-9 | TGTGCCAGCAGCCCAGAAGGGGGCTGGAACTATGGCTACACCTTC | CASSPEGGWNYGYTF
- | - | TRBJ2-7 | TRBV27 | TGTGCCAGCCAAGTTTCGGTAGACGAAGCCAGGGAGCAGTACTTC | CASQVSVDEAREQYF
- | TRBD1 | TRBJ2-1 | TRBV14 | TGTGCCAGCAGTGTGCCGGGACAGGATCTTTCGGATGAGCAGTTCTTC | CASSVPGQDLSDEQFF
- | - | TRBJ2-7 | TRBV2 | TGTGCCAGCAGTACAGCCAGCTACGAGCAGTACTTC | CASSTASYEQYF
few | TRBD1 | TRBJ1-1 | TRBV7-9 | TGTGCCAGCAGCCCGCAGGGGGTCAAGGCCATGAACACTGAAGCTTTCTTT | CASSPQGVKAMNTEAFF
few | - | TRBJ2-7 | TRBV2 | TGTGCCAGCAGTGACGGCTTACGGACCTACGAGCAGTACTTC | CASSDGLRTYEQYF
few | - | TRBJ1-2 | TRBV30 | TGTGCCTGGACCTGGGGGACCTATGGCTACACCTTC | CAWTWGTYGYTF
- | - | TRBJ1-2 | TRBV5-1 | TGCGCCAGCAGCTTTCAGGGGAGGACCTATGGCTACACCTTC | CASSFQGRTYGYTF
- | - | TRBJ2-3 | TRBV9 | TGTGCCAGCAGCGTAGTCCAGTTTGAGACAGATACGCAGTATTTT | CASSVVQFETDTQYF
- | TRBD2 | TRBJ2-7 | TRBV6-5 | TGTGCCAGCAGTTACCGACTAGCGGGGGCCTACGAGCAGTACTTC | CASSYRLAGAYEQYF
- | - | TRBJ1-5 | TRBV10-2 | TGCGCCAGCAGTGAGGAGTCTTACCCTTATCAGCCCCAGCATTTT | CASSEESYPYQPQHF
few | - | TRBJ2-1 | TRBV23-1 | TGCGCCCGAAAAATGGGACAATGGAAAAACAATGAGCAGTTCTTC | CARKMGQWKNNEQFF
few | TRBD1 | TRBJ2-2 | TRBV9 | TGTGCCAGCAGCCCAGGGACAGGGTCGAAAGGGGAGCTGTTTTTT | CASSPGTGSKGELFF
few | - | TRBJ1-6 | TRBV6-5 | TGTGCCAGCAGTTACGTTCCAGGGGAAGGTAATTCACCCCTCCACTTT | CASSYVPGEGNSPLHF
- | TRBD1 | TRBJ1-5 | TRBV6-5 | TGTGCCAGCAGTTCTACAGGGGGCTTCAATCAGCCCCAGCATTTT | CASSSTGGFNQPQHF
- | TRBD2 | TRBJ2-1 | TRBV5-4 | TGTGCCAGCAGCTTGGGTTGGCTAGCGGGGGATTACAATGAGCAGTTCTTC | CASSLGWLAGDYNEQFF
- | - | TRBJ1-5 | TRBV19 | TGTGCCAGTAGTTTCGGGCCTTATAGCAATCAGCCCCAGCATTTT | CASSFGPYSNQPQHF